Listed here is a single TCR beta chain. The antigen is unknown. The source of the sample is a study of CXCR3-negative and CXCR3-positive naive CD8 T cells. Study-wide points: Most assays used freshly isolated PBMCs, as cryopreservation partially reduced CXCR3. No difference in surface CD5 was seen between naive subsets, and TCR strength was inferred from TRB CDR3 properties. Whereas memory cells differed, naive CXCR3-negative and CXCR3-positive cells shared similar TRBV-TRBJ usage. Sequencing showed both naive subsets with comparably high diversity, and memory CD8+ cells much lower.

Germline lookup yields CDR1 DFQATT and CDR2 SNEGSKA (reference sequence). CDR3 length: 15 residues. Each TRB cDNA library was prepared by 5' RACE (with UMI labels). For each CDR3 protein, TCRdb gives one entry from its re-call of the 5' RACE reads, without DNA. Recorded here are tens of thousands of distinct CDR3 sequences; the top ten clones represent less than 5%. This clonotype was sampled from a human donor in good health. Some clones in this sample may be carry-over from other donors' samples. The material sequenced was naive CXCR3- CD8+ T cells from blood. As to subset: CD45RO-CCR7+CD27+CD95- naive CD8+ T cells lacking CXCR3 (TNR3-). The chain couples TRBV20-1 to TRBJ2-3; the D call of TRBD2 rests on TCRdb alone, since no DNA is present to check it. The CDR3 loop is CSARPPSGVGDTQYF.